This note documents a single TCR beta chain sequence. Its antigen remains unidentified. The germline gives CDR1 MDHEN, CDR2 SYDVKM. The trim removed 3 bases at V and 1 base at J, leaving 1 base unmatched. The CDR3 runs 14 residues. This entry belongs to a study of OX40 agonist ivuxolimab in advanced cancers. Study outcomes and limitations: The study found that CD8+ T cells averaged more expanded clones than CD4+.

Profiled with immunoSEQ multiplex PCR; TCRdb holds only in-frame clones, not every one. The table includes about 60,000 clones, less than 95% detected once. The TCR was taken from an adult with an advanced solid tumor such as melanoma, head and neck, liver or kidney cancer. The rearrangement joins TRBV28 to TRBJ2-7, with 9 bases aligning to TRBD2. Sequenced here: CD4+ or CD8+ T cells sorted from blood, sampled in a trial of the OX40 agonist ivuxolimab. This CDR3 reads CASSFSGSSYEQYF. DNA for the CDR3: TGTGCCAGCAGTTTTAGCGGGAGTTCCTACGAGCAGTACTTC.